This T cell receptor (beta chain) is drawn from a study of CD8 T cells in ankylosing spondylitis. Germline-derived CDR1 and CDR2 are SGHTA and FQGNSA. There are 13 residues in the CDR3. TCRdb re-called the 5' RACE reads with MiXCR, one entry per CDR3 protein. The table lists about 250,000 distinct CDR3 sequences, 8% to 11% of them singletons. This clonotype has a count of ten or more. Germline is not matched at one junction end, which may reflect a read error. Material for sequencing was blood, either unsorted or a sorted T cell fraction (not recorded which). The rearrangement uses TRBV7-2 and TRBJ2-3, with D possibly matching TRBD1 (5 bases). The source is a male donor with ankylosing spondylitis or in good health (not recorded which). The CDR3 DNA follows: TGTGCCAGCAGTTTAGGGGTTACTGGGGCGCAGTATTTT. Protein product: CASSLGVTGAQYF. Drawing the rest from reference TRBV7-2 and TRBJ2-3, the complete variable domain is GAGVSQSPSNKVTEKGKDVELRCDPISGHTALYWYRQSLGQGLEFLIYFQGNSAPDKSGLPSDRFSAERTGGSVSTLTIQRTQQEDSAVYLCASSLGVTGAQYFGPGTRLTVL.